The T cell receptor (beta chain) described here comes from a study of control samples from healthy donors and cancer patients. Clones were sequenced by immunoSEQ multiplex PCR, and TCRdb holds only the in-frame ones, with some missing. The repertoire holds some 96,000 clones, with over 75% as singletons. The source material was blood. This receptor was identified in a woman aged 50 to 60 in good health.

CDR3 DNA sequence: TGTGCCAGCAGTTACCCTCCTACTAGCGGGAGAAACAATGAGCAGTTCTTC. It translates to CASSYPPTSGRNNEQFF. The V gene is TRBV6-2 or TRBV6-3, the J gene TRBJ2-1; 11 bases are shared with TRBD2. The CDR3 loop spans 17 amino acids. Germline CDR1 and CDR2: MNHEY and SVGEGT. Trimming at V came to 2 bases and at J to 5 bases, leaving 8 bases not matched to a gene.